These 3 T cell receptor beta chains originate from one sample sequenced in a study of shared clonotypes between healthy human individuals. Naive CD8 cells lacked CD45RO, underwent positive selection for CCR7 and left out terminally differentiated effector memory CD45RA+ cells. The repertoire was sequenced with immunoSEQ multiplex PCR; TCRdb's copy has only in-frame clones and lacks some. This table has about 2.1 million clones, 93% appearing once. Material for sequencing was naive CD8+ T cells from PBMCs. Every receptor here comes from a man younger than 35 in good health. Some clones in this sample may be carry-over from other donors' samples.

The chain links TRBV12-5 to TRBJ2-1; D not certain. V was cut by 3 bases and J by 10 bases, with 13 bases left in between. The length of the CDR3 is 13 residues. Germline V gene lookup returns CDR1 LGHNT and CDR2 FRNRAP. The CDR3 nucleotides are TGTGCTAGTGGTTTATCATCGGTGACCGAGCAGTTCTTC. It codes for CASGLSSVTEQFF.

The CDR3, as DNA: TGTGCTAGTGGTTTGCGGCAACCGGGACAGGGGAAGGAAAAACTGTTTTTT. Translating gives CASGLRQPGQGKEKLFF. The rearrangement uses TRBV12-5 and TRBJ1-4, with 10 bases lining up with TRBD1. Germline-derived CDR1 and CDR2 are LGHNT and FRNRAP. Unmatched junction bases numbered 11, after V lost 2 bases and J lost 8 bases. The CDR3 is 17 amino acids. Complete variable domain (other parts from reference TRBV12-5 and TRBJ1-4): DARVTQTPRHKVTEMGQEVTMRCQPILGHNTVFWYRQTMMQGLELLAYFRNRAPLDDSGMPKDRFSAEMPDATLATLKIQPSEPRDSAVYFCASGLRQPGQGKEKLFFGSGTQLSVL.

The chain joins TRBV28 to TRBJ1-1; D is perhaps TRBD1 (6 bases). This CDR3 has 13 amino acids. Germline V CDR1 and CDR2: MDHEN, SYDVKM. V lost 10 bases and J lost 6, with 18 bases in between. The CDR3 sequence: CAIRGGASAEAFF. CDR3 DNA sequence: TGTGCCATCCGTGGGGGCGCCTCCGCTGAAGCTTTCTTT.